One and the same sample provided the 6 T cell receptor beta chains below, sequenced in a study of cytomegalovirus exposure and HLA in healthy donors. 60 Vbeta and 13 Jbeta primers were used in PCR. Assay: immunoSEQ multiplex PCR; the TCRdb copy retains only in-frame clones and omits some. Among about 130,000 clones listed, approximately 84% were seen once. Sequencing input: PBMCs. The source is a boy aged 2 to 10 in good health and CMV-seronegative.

CDR3 residues: CASTLAGQGGYNYGYTF. CDR3 sequence (DNA): TGTGCCAGTACTCTAGCGGGACAGGGGGGATATAACTATGGCTACACCTTC. The chain links TRBV19 to TRBJ1-2, with 11 nucleotides matching TRBD1. In germline, CDR1 is LNHDA, CDR2 SQIVND (reference sequence). The CDR3 has 17 amino acids. Trimming at V came to 7 bases and at J to 1 base, leaving 11 bases not matched to a gene.

CDR3 in amino acids: CASSHPSGGQQETQYF. Written as DNA, the CDR3 is TGCGCCAGCAGCCACCCTAGCGGGGGCCAACAAGAGACCCAGTACTTC. The V call is TRBV4-1, the J call TRBJ2-5, with TRBD2 matching 10 bases. This CDR3 contains 16 residues. The V gene's germline CDR1 is MGHRA and CDR2 YSYEKL. J lost 2 bases, V lost 3 bases, and 6 bases had no gene match.

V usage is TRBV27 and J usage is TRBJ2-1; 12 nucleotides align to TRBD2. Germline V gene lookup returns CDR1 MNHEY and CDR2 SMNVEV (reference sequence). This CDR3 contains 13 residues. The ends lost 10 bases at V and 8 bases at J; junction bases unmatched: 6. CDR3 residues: CAIRLAGEDEQFF. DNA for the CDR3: TGTGCCATCAGACTAGCGGGAGAAGATGAGCAGTTCTTC.

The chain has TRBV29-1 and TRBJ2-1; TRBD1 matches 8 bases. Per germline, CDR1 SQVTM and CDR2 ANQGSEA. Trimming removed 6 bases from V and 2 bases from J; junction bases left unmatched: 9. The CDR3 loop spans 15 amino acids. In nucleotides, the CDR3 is TGCAGCGTCCTGTCGGACAGGGAGGCCTACAATGAGCAGTTCTTC. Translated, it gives CSVLSDREAYNEQFF.

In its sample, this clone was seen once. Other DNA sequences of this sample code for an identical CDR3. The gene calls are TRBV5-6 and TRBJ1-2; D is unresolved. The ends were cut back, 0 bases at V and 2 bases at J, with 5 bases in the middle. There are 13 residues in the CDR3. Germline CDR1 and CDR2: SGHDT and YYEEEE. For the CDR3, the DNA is TGTGCCAGCAGCTTGGGCAGGAACTATGGCTACACCTTC. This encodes CASSLGRNYGYTF. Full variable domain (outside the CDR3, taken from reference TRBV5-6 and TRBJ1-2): DAGVTQSPTHLIKTRGQQVTLRCSPKSGHDTVSWYQQALGQGPQFIFQYYEEEERQRGNFPDRFSGHQFPNYSSELNVNALLLGDSALYLCASSLGRNYGYTFGSGTRLTVV.

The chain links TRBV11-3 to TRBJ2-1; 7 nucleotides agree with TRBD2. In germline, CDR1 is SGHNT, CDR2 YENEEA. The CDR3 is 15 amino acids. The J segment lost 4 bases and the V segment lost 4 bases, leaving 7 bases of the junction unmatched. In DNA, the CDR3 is TGTGCCAGCAGCTCCCCCAGCGGGATTTACAATGAGCAGTTCTTC. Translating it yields CASSSPSGIYNEQFF. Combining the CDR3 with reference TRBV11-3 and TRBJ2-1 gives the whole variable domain EAGVVQSPRYKIIEKKQPVAFWCNPISGHNTLYWYLQNLGQGPELLIRYENEEAVDDSQLPKDRFSAERLKGVDSTLKIQPAELGDSAVYLCASSSPSGIYNEQFFGPGTRLTVL.